This T cell receptor beta chain was sequenced during a study of identical twins. Study-level results: With monozygotic twins, out-of-frame TCR alpha sharing exceeded what models estimated.

TCRdb called the 5' RACE reads again in MiXCR, with one record for every CDR3 protein. The table lists about 700,000 distinct CDR3 sequences, over 8.5% of them singletons. A word on this clonotype: The antigen is undetermined.

The germline V and J ends were trimmed by 1 base and 3 bases, with 13 bases remaining between them. This CDR3 is 15 amino acids long. CDR1 SQVTM and CDR2 ANQGSEA come from the germline V gene. Every sampled donor was Caucasian and healthy. The data were also submitted as part of a second study, on yellow fever vaccine responses in identical twins.

The sequence was collected from a woman younger than 35 in good health. Sequencing input: PBMCs. The chain links TRBV29-1 to TRBJ2-1; D possibly corresponds to TRBD1 (5 bases). The CDR3 protein is CSVEVAGKGYNEQFF. The CDR3 DNA reads TGCAGCGTTGAAGTGGCAGGGAAAGGCTACAATGAGCAGTTCTTC.